The 29 T cell receptor beta chains below all came from one sample that was sequenced in a study of T cells in Graves' hyperthyroidism and ophthalmopathy. The source material, RNA transcripts, was used to amplify TCR beta CDR3 regions. HTBI primers were the set used in a first-round RT-PCR of the TCR CDR3. TCRdb re-called the multiplex PCR reads through MiXCR, storing one row per CDR3 protein. The table records some 400,000 distinct CDR3 sequences, more than 11% of them present only once. The material sequenced was blood. The receptors shown here come from a woman aged 60-75 years with Graves' hyperthyroidism.

In this sample, this clonotype turned up a few times. This rearrangement joins TRBV19 to TRBJ2-7; D is perhaps TRBD2 (6 bases). The CDR3 is made up of 17 amino acids. Germline CDR1 is LNHDA and CDR2 is SQIVND (reference sequence). V shed 3 bases and J shed 2 bases, with 20 bases lying between them. The CDR3 spells CASSIFGAVPGAYEQYF. CDR3 bases: TGTGCCAGTAGTATTTTTGGAGCGGTCCCGGGAGCCTACGAGCAGTACTTC.

V usage is TRBV5-1 and J usage is TRBJ2-7, with 8 bases identical to TRBD2. CDR3 length: 15 amino acids. Germline CDR1 reads SGHRS; CDR2 reads YFSETQ. Unmatched junction bases numbered 5, after V lost 0 bases and J lost 3 bases. The CDR3 protein is CASSLGPGGGYEQYF. In nucleotides, the CDR3 is TGCGCCAGCAGCTTGGGCCCCGGGGGGGGCTACGAGCAGTACTTC.

There are many counts of this clonotype. The V call is TRBV11-2, the J call TRBJ2-1, with 8 bases lining up with TRBD2. Trimming at V came to 1 base and at J to 6 bases, leaving 11 bases not matched to a gene. The germline CDR1 and CDR2 sequences are SGHAT and FQNNGV. The CDR3 totals 17 residues. In DNA, the CDR3 is TGTGCCAGCAGCTTAGTCTCCGGGACTAGAGGTCCCAATGAGCAGTTCTTC. Amino acids: CASSLVSGTRGPNEQFF.

With regard to this clonotype: This may be a read error, as it is one base from a much larger clone. The CDR3, as DNA: TGTGCCAGCAGCTTAGAGGGCGGGGATCGAGCGCAGTATTTT. Amino acid sequence: CASSLEGGDRAQYF. The gene calls are TRBV11-2 and TRBJ2-3; D is perhaps TRBD2 (6 bases). The ends were cut back, 0 bases at V and 10 bases at J, with 14 bases in the middle. This CDR3 has 14 amino acids. In germline, CDR1 is SGHAT, CDR2 FQNNGV.

This clonotype was recorded at least ten times. The genes are TRBV12-3 or TRBV12-4 and TRBJ1-1, with 11 bases that match TRBD1. V lost 5 bases, J lost 2 bases, and 7 bases stayed unmatched. The CDR3 is 16 amino acids. This CDR3 is CASSPRDRGANTEAFF. The DNA of the CDR3 is TGTGCCAGCAGTCCCCGGGACAGGGGGGCAAACACTGAAGCTTTCTTT.

The table lists this clonotype with a few counts. With a much larger clone just one base away, this may be a read error. CDR3 loop: CASPQGASYEQYF. The DNA of the CDR3 is TGTGCCAGCCCCCAGGGGGCGAGCTACGAGCAGTACTTC. The rearrangement links TRBV3-1 to TRBJ2-7; 8 bases align to TRBD1. The germline gives CDR1 LGHDT, CDR2 YNNKEL (reference sequence). The junction had 6 bases not matched to a gene; V was cut back by 8 bases and J by 3 bases. The CDR3 runs to 13 residues.

This clonotype was detected only once. The V gene is TRBV11-2, the J gene TRBJ2-3, with D possibly TRBD1 on 6 matching bases. The CDR3 runs 16 residues. The V gene lost 3 bases and the J gene lost 0 bases, with 13 bases spanning the gap. Germline assignment: CDR1 SGHAT and CDR2 FQNNGV. The CDR3 loop is CASSLFVGGSTDTQYF. CDR3 nucleotide sequence: TGTGCCAGCAGCTTGTTCGTAGGGGGTAGCACAGATACGCAGTATTTT.

This clonotype has ten or more counts. J is TRBJ2-3 and V is TRBV20-1; D call uncertain. CDR1 is DFQATT and CDR2 is SNEGSKA in the germline V gene (reference sequence). The V end was cut by 1 base, the J end by 3 bases, with 2 bases between. This CDR3 has 11 amino acids. CDR3 amino acids: CSARGTDTQYF. The CDR3 nucleotides read TGCAGTGCTAGAGGGACAGATACGCAGTATTTT.

This chain links TRBV30 with TRBJ2-7; TRBD2 aligns across 13 bases. V lost 3 bases to trimming and J lost 6 bases; unmatched junction nucleotides: 14. Germline CDR1 reads GTSNPN; CDR2 reads SVGIG (reference sequence). The CDR3 length is 17 residues. As DNA, the CDR3 is TGTGCCTGGAGGCCACCACTAGCGGGAGGGCCTCATAGCGAGCAGTACTTC. Translation gives CAWRPPLAGGPHSEQYF.

This clonotype occurred a few times. CDR3 nucleotides: TGCAGCGTTGAAAACAGGGGAAAAGAGACCCAGTACTTC. Amino acid sequence: CSVENRGKETQYF. This chain links TRBV29-1 with TRBJ2-5; TRBD1 matches 7 bases. V dropped 2 bases and J dropped 3; count of bases not matched to a gene: 3. The length of the CDR3 is 13 residues. Germline V gives CDR1 SQVTM, CDR2 ANQGSEA. The whole variable domain, remainder taken from reference TRBV29-1 and TRBJ2-5, is SAVISQKPSRDICQRGTSLTIQCQVDSQVTMMFWYRQQPGQSLTLIATANQGSEATYESGFVIDKFPISRPNLTFSTLTVSNMSPEDSSIYLCSVENRGKETQYFGPGTRLLVL.

V gene TRBV3-1 combines with J gene TRBJ1-1; 10 bases are a match to TRBD1. V shed 4 bases, J shed 0 bases, and the junction held 8 bases outside the gene matches. From germline, CDR1 is LGHDT and CDR2 YNNKEL (reference sequence). CDR3 length: 17 amino acids. For the CDR3, the DNA is TGTGCCAGCAGCCCGACGACAGGGGGCCCCATGAACACTGAAGCTTTCTTT. Translation gives CASSPTTGGPMNTEAFF.

This clonotype was counted many times. This rearrangement joins TRBV28 to TRBJ1-1, with D uncertain. The CDR3 length is 12 residues. The V end was cut by 7 bases, the J end by 1 base, with 7 bases between. Germline CDR1 MDHEN, CDR2 SYDVKM. Here the CDR3 DNA reads TGTGCCAGCACGTGGGGGAACACTGAAGCTTTCTTT. Translating gives CASTWGNTEAFF.

This clonotype was seen only once. The rearrangement joins TRBV5-1 to TRBJ2-4, with 10 nucleotides matching TRBD2. This CDR3 is 13 amino acids long. Losses at the gene ends were 5 bases for V and 7 bases for J; bases not matched to a gene: 3. Germline values: CDR1 SGHRS, CDR2 YFSETQ. The CDR3 region is CASRGAGGNIQYF. CDR3 sequence (DNA): TGCGCCAGCAGAGGAGCGGGAGGGAACATTCAGTACTTC.

This clonotype has at least ten counts. The rearrangement joins TRBV6-1 to TRBJ2-7; 7 bases map to TRBD2. With V trimmed by 1 base and J by 2 bases, 5 bases remained unmatched. Germline V CDR1 and CDR2: MNHNS, SASEGT. This CDR3 region has 15 residues. The CDR3 region is CASSEVPSGTYEQYF. The CDR3 DNA follows: TGTGCCAGCAGTGAAGTTCCTAGCGGAACCTACGAGCAGTACTTC.

This clonotype was counted a few times. The CDR3 DNA reads TGTGCCATCAGTGAAGTTAAGATGCCTAATGAAAAACTGTTTTTT. The encoded protein is CAISEVKMPNEKLFF. V and J are TRBV10-3 and TRBJ1-4; D is unclear. The CDR3 covers 15 residues. Germline V lookup: CDR1 ENHRY, CDR2 SYGVKD. The V and J ends lost 3 bases and 3 bases respectively, with 11 bases between them.

This clonotype was counted many times. The chain joins TRBV7-2 to TRBJ2-7; 7 bases fit TRBD2. CDR1 is SGHTA and CDR2 is FQGNSA in the germline V gene. V trimming: 7 bases; J trimming: 5 bases; junction bases outside the gene matches: 8. The CDR3 is 13 amino acids. The CDR3 loop is CASKGAGVHEQYF. The CDR3 DNA reads as TGTGCCAGCAAAGGTGCGGGAGTGCACGAGCAGTACTTC. Supplemented by reference TRBV7-2 and TRBJ2-7, the full variable domain reads GAGVSQSPSNKVTEKGKDVELRCDPISGHTALYWYRQSLGQGLEFLIYFQGNSAPDKSGLPSDRFSAERTGGSVSTLTIQRTQQEDSAVYLCASKGAGVHEQYFGPGTRLTVT.

This clonotype was detected ten times or more. This CDR3 is CASSLGRAGSDYGYTF. The CDR3 nucleotides are TGTGCCAGCAGTTTAGGTCGGGCGGGGAGCGACTATGGCTACACCTTC. The rearrangement links TRBV28 to TRBJ1-2; no firm D call. This CDR3 region has 16 residues. From germline, CDR1 is MDHEN and CDR2 SYDVKM. The ends were cut back, 2 bases at V and 3 bases at J, with 16 bases in the middle.

This clonotype was found many times. This sequence joins TRBV28 and TRBJ2-1; 9 nucleotides line up with TRBD1. Trimming removed 6 bases from V and 0 bases from J; junction bases left unmatched: 18. CDR3 length: 20 amino acids. Germline V gene lookup returns CDR1 MDHEN and CDR2 SYDVKM. CDR3 region: CASSYTVRTGATSSYNEQFF. The CDR3 bases are TGTGCCAGCAGCTATACGGTTAGGACAGGGGCCACGAGCTCCTACAATGAGCAGTTCTTC.

The chain couples TRBV12-5 to TRBJ2-2; D gene unclear. In germline, CDR1 is LGHNT, CDR2 FRNRAP. The CDR3 sequence is 11 residues long. V lost 6 bases, J lost 6 bases, and 5 bases lay in between. CDR3 nucleotides: TGTGCTAGTGGGTTTCCCGGGGAGCTGTTTTTT. Translation gives CASGFPGELFF.

The chain employs TRBV15 and TRBJ2-7; no definite D call. Trimming pared 1 base from V and 3 bases from J, leaving 7 bases between. From germline, CDR1 is LNHNV and CDR2 YYDKDF (reference sequence). CDR3 size: 13 residues. The CDR3 loop reads CATSRGLDYEQYF. The CDR3 nucleotides are TGTGCCACCAGCAGAGGCCTGGACTACGAGCAGTACTTC.

This clonotype occurred a few times. The gene calls are TRBV11-2 and TRBJ2-5, with D possibly being TRBD2 (6 bases). Germline V CDR1 and CDR2: SGHAT, FQNNGV. The CDR3 runs 16 residues. The V gene lost 4 bases and the J gene lost 1 base, with 16 bases spanning the gap. Here the CDR3 DNA reads TGTGCCAGCAGCTCAGGCGCGACTAGAGCCCAAGAGACCCAGTACTTC. Translation gives CASSSGATRAQETQYF.

This chain uses TRBV4-1 with TRBJ1-1, with TRBD1 as a possible D gene (5 bases). Germline-derived CDR1 and CDR2 are MGHRA and YSYEKL. Trimming shortened V by 4 bases and J by 4 bases, and 16 bases separated the two germline ends. This CDR3 has 15 residues. DNA for the CDR3: TGCGCCAGCAGCCCCCCCCCGGGGGGAACCACTGAAGCTTTCTTT. Residues: CASSPPPGGTTEAFF.

This clonotype was seen at least ten times. V is TRBV27 and J is TRBJ2-7, with a tentative D call TRBD1 (6 bases). Germline V lookup: CDR1 MNHEY, CDR2 SMNVEV (reference sequence). This CDR3 is 18 amino acids long. Between the trimmed V and J ends, which lost 5 bases and 0 bases, there was a span of 23 bases. The CDR3 is CASSPRQARGLSSYEQYF. CDR3 DNA sequence: TGTGCCAGCAGTCCCCGACAGGCAAGGGGCCTTAGCTCCTACGAGCAGTACTTC.

This clonotype occurred many times. This chain connects TRBV6-1 to TRBJ2-5; 10 bases match TRBD1. V dropped 3 bases and J dropped 5; count of bases not matched to a gene: 6. CDR3 length: 15 amino acids. CDR1 and CDR2 (germline): MNHNS, SASEGT. The chain's CDR3 is CASSEPGQGTETQYF. In DNA form, the CDR3 reads TGTGCCAGCAGTGAGCCGGGACAGGGGACGGAGACCCAGTACTTC.

This clonotype showed up many times. CDR3 nucleotide sequence: TGTGCCATCACCCCGGACAGGAACAAGTCACCCCTCCACTTT. Protein: CAITPDRNKSPLHF. This chain connects TRBV10-3 to TRBJ1-6, with 7 bases matching TRBD1. J lost 10 bases, V lost 7 bases, and 10 bases had no gene match. The length of the CDR3 is 14 residues. Germline values: CDR1 ENHRY, CDR2 SYGVKD.

This clonotype was observed many times. The genes are TRBV20-1 and TRBJ2-7; 14 nucleotides match TRBD2. Germline loops: CDR1 DFQATT, CDR2 SNEGSKA (reference sequence). The CDR3 runs 15 residues. The V gene end was trimmed by 3 bases and the J gene end by 6 bases; junction bases not matched to a gene: 7. CDR3 bases: TGCAGTGCTAGCCCCGGGACTAGCGGGAGACGCGAGCAGTACTTC. Translation gives CSASPGTSGRREQYF.

On this clonotype itself: Given a much more abundant clone one base away, this may be a read error. V is TRBV18 and J is TRBJ1-4; D not resolved. Per germline, CDR1 KGHSH and CDR2 LQKENI. This CDR3 spans 13 amino acids. The V and J ends lost 3 bases and 8 bases respectively, with 10 bases between them. The CDR3 sequence is CASSPRDGEKLFF. CDR3 coding DNA: TGTGCCAGCTCACCCCGAGATGGGGAAAAACTGTTTTTT.

This clonotype showed up many times. V usage is TRBV29-1 and J usage is TRBJ2-3; perhaps TRBD2 as D (5 bases). The CDR3 has 12 residues. Germline V gene lookup returns CDR1 SQVTM and CDR2 ANQGSEA. V lost 6 bases and J lost 2, with 9 bases in between. CDR3 in DNA: TGCAGCGTGGGTAGCGCCACAGATACGCAGTATTTT. Protein: CSVGSATDTQYF.

This clonotype has ten or more counts. CDR3 DNA: TGTGCCAGCAGCTCGACTAGTATGGATACGCAGTATTTT. It yields the protein CASSSTSMDTQYF. The chain combines TRBV7-3 with TRBJ2-3, with a weak D call TRBD2 (6 bases). The CDR3 is 13 amino acids. In germline, CDR1 is SGHTA, CDR2 FQGTGA. The ends were cut back, 4 bases at V and 6 bases at J, with 11 bases in the middle.